The 32 T cell receptor beta chains given below trace back to one sample, sequenced in a study of blood T cell repertoires in COVID-19. Only in-frame clones appear in the TCRdb table, and some are missing; sequencing was by immunoSEQ multiplex PCR. The sample carries more than 150,000 clones, roughly 85% recorded once. Sequenced: peripheral blood. These receptors came from a woman in her 70s with acute or convalescent COVID-19.

The V and J genes are TRBV11-2 and TRBJ2-1, with D perhaps matching TRBD1 (6 bases). Germline V CDR1 and CDR2: SGHAT, FQNNGV. The CDR3 loop spans 14 amino acids. The V and J ends lost 3 bases and 4 bases respectively, with 10 bases between them. CDR3 protein: CASSFSRGYNEQFF. The CDR3 DNA sequence: TGTGCCAGCAGCTTCTCCAGGGGATACAATGAGCAGTTCTTC.

This chain links TRBV5-4 with TRBJ2-5, with TRBD1 matching 8 bases. V was clipped by 2 bases and J by 1 base; unmatched bases: 4. CDR1 SGHNT and CDR2 YYREEE come from the germline V gene (reference sequence). This CDR3 contains 15 residues. CDR3: CASSLRTGGQETQYF. As DNA, the CDR3 is TGTGCCAGCAGCTTACGAACAGGGGGCCAAGAGACCCAGTACTTC.

The chain uses TRBV6-5 and TRBJ2-7; 8 bases map to TRBD2. From germline, CDR1 is MNHEY and CDR2 SVGAGI. The CDR3 is 13 residues long. V trimming: 4 bases; J trimming: 6 bases; junction bases outside the gene matches: 5. The CDR3 DNA reads TGTGCCAGCAGTTCCGGGGCGGGGGGCGAGCAGTACTTC. This gives the protein CASSSGAGGEQYF.

This clone was seen a handful of times. V gene TRBV11-2 combines with J gene TRBJ2-7; 12 positions match TRBD2. The V gene end was trimmed by 5 bases and the J gene end by 3 bases; junction bases not matched to a gene: 5. The CDR3 is made up of 15 amino acids. CDR1 is SGHAT, CDR2 FQNNGV, per germline. The CDR3 region is CASSPGLAGFYEQYF. DNA for the CDR3: TGTGCCAGCAGCCCCGGACTAGCGGGGTTCTACGAGCAGTACTTC.

The CDR3, as DNA: TGTGCCAGCACGTCGACTAGCGTCTCCTACAATGAGCAGTTCTTC. It codes for CASTSTSVSYNEQFF. This chain links TRBV2 with TRBJ2-1; 8 nucleotides line up with TRBD2. There are 15 residues in the CDR3. Germline V lookup: CDR1 SNHLY, CDR2 FYNNEI. With 7 bases clipped from V and 0 bases from J, the junction kept 5 bases outside the gene matches.

This chain joins TRBV3-1 (or the pseudogene TRBV3-2) and TRBJ2-7; 7 nucleotides match TRBD1. Trimming took 0 bases from V and 6 from J; bases not matched to a gene: 8. The CDR3 consists of 15 residues. Germline-derived CDR1 and CDR2 are LGHDT and YNNKEL (reference sequence). For the CDR3, the DNA is TGTGCCAGCAGCCAAGATTTTGGGACAGATGGCGAGCAGTACTTC. This translates into CASSQDFGTDGEQYF.

The chain employs TRBV13 and TRBJ2-3, with TRBD2 identical over 7 bases. Germline lookup yields CDR1 PRHDT and CDR2 FYEKMQ (reference sequence). This CDR3 is 16 amino acids long. The V segment lost 5 bases and the J segment 1 base; nucleotides outside the gene matches: 9. Here the CDR3 reads CASSPQYGRRTDTQYF. The CDR3 coding sequence is TGTGCCAGCAGCCCGCAGTACGGGAGGCGCACAGATACGCAGTATTTT.

The gene calls are TRBV5-6 and TRBJ1-1; 9 bases fit TRBD1. There are 14 residues in the CDR3. Looked up from germline, CDR1 is SGHDT and CDR2 is YYEEEE. The J segment lost 6 bases and the V segment lost 4 bases, leaving 7 bases of the junction unmatched. The CDR3 DNA is TGTGCCAGCAGCGCGGGGAGGACAGGGGCTGAAGCTTTCTTT. Translation gives CASSAGRTGAEAFF.

V and J are TRBV9 and TRBJ2-1; D is possibly TRBD1 (6 bases). This CDR3 has 15 residues. CDR1 is SGDLS and CDR2 is YYNGEE in the germline V gene. V was trimmed by 4 bases and J by 6 bases, leaving 17 bases between them. The CDR3 protein is CASSPRGAVSNEQFF. Written as DNA, the CDR3 is TGTGCCAGCAGCCCCAGGGGCGCGGTCTCCAATGAGCAGTTCTTC. The entire variable domain, with the rest obtained from reference TRBV9 and TRBJ2-1, is as follows: DSGVTQTPKHLITATGQRVTLRCSPRSGDLSVYWYQQSLDQGLQFLIQYYNGEERAKGNILERFSAQQFPDLHSELNLSSLELGDSALYFCASSPRGAVSNEQFFGPGTRLTVL.

This clone was picked up many times. The V gene is TRBV6-5, the J gene TRBJ2-7, with D tentatively TRBD1 (6 bases). Between the trimmed V and J ends, which lost 8 bases and 5 bases, there was a span of 19 bases. The germline CDR1 and CDR2 sequences are MNHEY and SVGAGI. The CDR3 spans 14 residues. The chain's CDR3 is CASATGIRFHEQYF. The CDR3 nucleotides read TGTGCCAGCGCTACAGGGATACGGTTTCACGAGCAGTACTTC.

The V gene is TRBV5-1, the J gene TRBJ2-3; tentative D call: TRBD2 (5 bases). V lost 7 bases, J lost 1 base, and 10 bases lay in between. Looked up from germline, CDR1 is SGHRS and CDR2 is YFSETQ. The CDR3 has 13 residues. CDR3 sequence reads: CASRVGGTDTQYF. The CDR3 nucleotides read TGCGCCAGCCGGGTGGGAGGCACAGATACGCAGTATTTT. The full variable domain, with the rest looked up from reference TRBV5-1 and TRBJ2-3, is KAGVTQTPRYLIKTRGQQVTLSCSPISGHRSVSWYQQTPGQGLQFLFEYFSETQRNKGNFPGRFSGRQFSNSRSEMNVSTLELGDSALYLCASRVGGTDTQYFGPGTRLTVL.

This chain links TRBV5-6 with TRBJ2-7, with D possibly matching TRBD1 (5 bases). Trimming left V 1 base short and J 4 bases short, with 15 bases between. The CDR3 contains 15 residues. In germline, CDR1 is SGHDT, CDR2 YYEEEE. The DNA of the CDR3 is TGTGCCAGCAGCTTGAGGCCAGGGCCCCGATACGAGCAGTACTTC. It codes for CASSLRPGPRYEQYF.

For the CDR3, the DNA is TGTGCCAGCAGCTTAGACCTTCGCAGGGCGAACGAGCAGTACTTC. Translation: CASSLDLRRANEQYF. The chain combines TRBV7-2 with TRBJ2-7, with a possible D match to TRBD1 (5 bases). Deletions cut 1 base from V and 5 bases from J, with 15 bases between. The CDR3 is made up of 15 amino acids. In germline, CDR1 is SGHTA, CDR2 FQGNSA.

This rearrangement joins TRBV29-1 to TRBJ1-1; a weak D match, TRBD1 (6 bases). This CDR3 region has 16 residues. The germline CDR1 and CDR2 sequences are SQVTM and ANQGSEA. Trimming left V 7 bases short and J 4 bases short, with 25 bases between. CDR3 sequence reads: CSAFDRSQNRGTEAFF. CDR3 bases: TGCAGCGCCTTTGACAGGTCCCAAAACCGGGGCACTGAAGCTTTCTTT. Supplemented by reference TRBV29-1 and TRBJ1-1, the full variable domain reads SAVISQKPSRDICQRGTSLTIQCQVDSQVTMMFWYRQQPGQSLTLIATANQGSEATYESGFVIDKFPISRPNLTFSTLTVSNMSPEDSSIYLCSAFDRSQNRGTEAFFGQGTRLTVV.

The V and J genes are TRBV7-2 and TRBJ2-3; D gene unclear. Germline CDR1 reads SGHTA; CDR2 reads FQGNSA. V lost 3 bases to trimming and J lost 6 bases, with 10 bases between them. This CDR3 spans 13 amino acids. This CDR3 reads CASSFITTDTQYF. For the CDR3, the DNA is TGTGCCAGCAGCTTTATTACAACGGATACGCAGTATTTT.

In nucleotides, the CDR3 is TGCGCCAGCAGCTTCCGGGTCACGAGCTACGAGCAGTACTTC. This encodes CASSFRVTSYEQYF. This chain joins TRBV5-1 and TRBJ2-5; no firm D call. Matching the DNA end better, TRBJ2-7 makes the J call doubtful. The length of the CDR3 is 14 residues. Per the germline V gene, CDR1 is SGHRS and CDR2 is YFSETQ.

This clone has a handful of counts. The DNA for the CDR3 is TGTGCCAGCAGCCAACCGGGACAACTTTTATACGAGCAGTACTTC. It translates to CASSQPGQLLYEQYF. This rearrangement joins TRBV5-5 to TRBJ2-7; tentatively, D is TRBD1 (6 bases). This CDR3 has 15 amino acids. V lost 4 bases and J lost 4, with 18 bases in between. CDR1 SGHKS and CDR2 YYEKEE come from the germline V gene (reference sequence).

This chain joins TRBV9 and TRBJ2-1, with TRBD2 matching 9 bases. Trimming cost V 2 bases and J 7 bases; bases outside gene matches: 7. The CDR3 sequence is 15 residues long. From germline, CDR1 is SGDLS and CDR2 YYNGEE. The CDR3: CASSVRLAGLNEQFF. For the CDR3, the DNA is TGTGCCAGCAGCGTGAGGCTAGCGGGATTAAATGAGCAGTTCTTC.

The chain carries TRBV5-1 and TRBJ2-1; TRBD2 is a possible D gene (6 bases). The CDR3 extends over 13 amino acids. V was pared by 7 bases and J by 8 bases, with 16 bases between. From germline, CDR1 is SGHRS and CDR2 YFSETQ. CDR3 in DNA: TGCGCCAGCCGCTACCGGGACTCCGATGAGCAGTTCTTC. This codes for CASRYRDSDEQFF.

This sequence joins TRBV20-1 and TRBJ2-2; 7 bases match TRBD2. J lost 4 bases, V lost 3 bases, and 5 bases had no gene match. The CDR3 consists of 14 residues. Germline CDR1 and CDR2: DFQATT and SNEGSKA (reference sequence). The CDR3 nucleotides read TGCAGTGCTAGTCCGGGACTACCCACCGGGGAGCTGTTTTTT. Translation gives CSASPGLPTGELFF.

This clone was seen a few times. This chain connects TRBV19 to TRBJ2-4; the D gene is possibly TRBD1 (6 bases). Germline CDR1 and CDR2: LNHDA and SQIVND (reference sequence). This CDR3 has 12 amino acids. V lost 8 bases to trimming and J lost 15 bases, with 20 bases between them. The CDR3 loop reads CASGYSAGTWYF. The CDR3 coding sequence is TGTGCCAGTGGTTACTCGGCCGGGACATGGTACTTC.

With respect to this clone: The identical CDR3 is also encoded by other nucleotide sequences in the sample. The chain links TRBV18 to TRBJ2-5; no reliable D call. Germline lookup yields CDR1 KGHSH and CDR2 LQKENI. With 3 bases removed from V and 2 bases from J, the gap between germline ends came to 7 bases. This CDR3 has 13 residues. DNA of the CDR3: TGTGCCAGCTCACCGCCTCTACAAGAGACCCAGTACTTC. This sequence encodes CASSPPLQETQYF.

V usage is TRBV4-1 and J usage is TRBJ2-7, with TRBD1 matching 10 bases. The CDR3 runs to 15 residues. The germline V gene has CDR1 MGHRA and CDR2 YSYEKL. V was pared by 4 bases and J by 2 bases, with 5 bases of the junction left unmatched. This CDR3 is CASSRDRGFPYEQYF. Here the CDR3 DNA reads TGCGCCAGCAGCCGGGACAGGGGTTTCCCCTACGAGCAGTACTTC.

This sequence joins TRBV7-3 and TRBJ2-3; 7 bases are shared with TRBD2. Germline CDR1 and CDR2: SGHTA and FQGTGA. The CDR3 is made up of 18 amino acids. With V trimmed by 1 base and J by 0 bases, 10 bases remained unmatched. The CDR3 DNA reads as TGTGCCAGCAGCTTAATGAGGACGGGGCGGGGGAGCACAGATACGCAGTATTTT. It encodes CASSLMRTGRGSTDTQYF.

The gene calls are TRBV6-1 and TRBJ2-2, with D uncertain. Germline values: CDR1 MNHNS, CDR2 SASEGT. The CDR3 consists of 16 residues. V lost 2 bases, J lost 0 bases, and 10 bases lay in between. CDR3 in amino acids: CASSEIRPTNTGELFF. The DNA for the CDR3 is TGTGCCAGCAGTGAAATCAGGCCTACGAACACCGGGGAGCTGTTTTTT.

The V gene is TRBV19, the J gene TRBJ1-5; maybe TRBD1 (5 bases). Trimming took off 0 bases at V and 8 bases at J, with 8 bases between the two ends. The germline gives CDR1 LNHDA, CDR2 SQIVND (reference sequence). The CDR3 has 13 amino acids. The CDR3 coding sequence is TGTGCCAGTAGTATAGACAGGGAAGAGCCCCAGCATTTT. This encodes CASSIDREEPQHF.

The chain links TRBV6-5 to TRBJ1-1, with 10 bases matching TRBD1. Looked up from germline, CDR1 is MNHEY and CDR2 is SVGAGI. V was clipped by 8 bases and J by 6 bases; unmatched bases: 9. The CDR3 is 14 amino acids. The CDR3 here is CASSRDGTGAEAFF. The CDR3 DNA reads as TGTGCCAGCTCAAGAGATGGGACAGGGGCTGAAGCTTTCTTT.

The chain employs TRBV24-1 and TRBJ2-1, with TRBD2 matching over 7 bases. V lost 5 bases and J lost 3; bases outside the gene matches: 6. CDR3 size: 15 residues. Looked up from germline, CDR1 is KGHDR and CDR2 is SFDVKD. The CDR3 nucleotides read TGTGCCACCAGTGCCACACTAGCGATCTACAATGAGCAGTTCTTC. It specifies CATSATLAIYNEQFF.

The V and J genes are TRBV5-6 and TRBJ2-3, with 9 bases fitting TRBD2. This CDR3 has 15 residues. The germline V gene has CDR1 SGHDT and CDR2 YYEEEE. V dropped 4 bases and J dropped 1; count of bases not matched to a gene: 4. CDR3 sequence (DNA): TGTGCCAGCAGCCCTGGACTAGCGCGCACAGATACGCAGTATTTT. Encoded protein: CASSPGLARTDTQYF.

This chain links TRBV28 with TRBJ1-2; weak D call: TRBD1 (6 bases). CDR3 length: 14 residues. V lost 10 bases, J lost 4 bases, and 19 bases lay in between. Germline-derived CDR1 and CDR2 are MDHEN and SYDVKM. CDR3 protein: CAITGGGHVYGYTF. DNA for the CDR3: TGTGCCATCACCGGGGGGGGGCATGTCTATGGCTACACCTTC.

J is TRBJ1-3 and V is TRBV7-8; D may be TRBD1 (6 bases). The CDR3 loop spans 15 amino acids. V was clipped by 4 bases and J by 7 bases, with 17 bases between them. From germline, CDR1 is SGHVS and CDR2 FQNEAQ. Here the CDR3 DNA reads TGTGCCAGCAGCTCAGGGGCCCTCTCTAGGAACACCATATATTTT. Amino acid sequence: CASSSGALSRNTIYF.

The chain recombines TRBV27 with TRBJ1-2, with a weak D call TRBD1 (5 bases). The CDR3 has 17 residues. CDR1 is MNHEY and CDR2 is SMNVEV in the germline V gene (reference sequence). Trimming stripped 6 bases from V and 4 bases from J, with 24 bases between. The CDR3 protein is CASRPDWNRRIGYGYTF. The CDR3, as DNA: TGTGCCAGCAGACCCGATTGGAACAGGCGGATCGGCTATGGCTACACCTTC.